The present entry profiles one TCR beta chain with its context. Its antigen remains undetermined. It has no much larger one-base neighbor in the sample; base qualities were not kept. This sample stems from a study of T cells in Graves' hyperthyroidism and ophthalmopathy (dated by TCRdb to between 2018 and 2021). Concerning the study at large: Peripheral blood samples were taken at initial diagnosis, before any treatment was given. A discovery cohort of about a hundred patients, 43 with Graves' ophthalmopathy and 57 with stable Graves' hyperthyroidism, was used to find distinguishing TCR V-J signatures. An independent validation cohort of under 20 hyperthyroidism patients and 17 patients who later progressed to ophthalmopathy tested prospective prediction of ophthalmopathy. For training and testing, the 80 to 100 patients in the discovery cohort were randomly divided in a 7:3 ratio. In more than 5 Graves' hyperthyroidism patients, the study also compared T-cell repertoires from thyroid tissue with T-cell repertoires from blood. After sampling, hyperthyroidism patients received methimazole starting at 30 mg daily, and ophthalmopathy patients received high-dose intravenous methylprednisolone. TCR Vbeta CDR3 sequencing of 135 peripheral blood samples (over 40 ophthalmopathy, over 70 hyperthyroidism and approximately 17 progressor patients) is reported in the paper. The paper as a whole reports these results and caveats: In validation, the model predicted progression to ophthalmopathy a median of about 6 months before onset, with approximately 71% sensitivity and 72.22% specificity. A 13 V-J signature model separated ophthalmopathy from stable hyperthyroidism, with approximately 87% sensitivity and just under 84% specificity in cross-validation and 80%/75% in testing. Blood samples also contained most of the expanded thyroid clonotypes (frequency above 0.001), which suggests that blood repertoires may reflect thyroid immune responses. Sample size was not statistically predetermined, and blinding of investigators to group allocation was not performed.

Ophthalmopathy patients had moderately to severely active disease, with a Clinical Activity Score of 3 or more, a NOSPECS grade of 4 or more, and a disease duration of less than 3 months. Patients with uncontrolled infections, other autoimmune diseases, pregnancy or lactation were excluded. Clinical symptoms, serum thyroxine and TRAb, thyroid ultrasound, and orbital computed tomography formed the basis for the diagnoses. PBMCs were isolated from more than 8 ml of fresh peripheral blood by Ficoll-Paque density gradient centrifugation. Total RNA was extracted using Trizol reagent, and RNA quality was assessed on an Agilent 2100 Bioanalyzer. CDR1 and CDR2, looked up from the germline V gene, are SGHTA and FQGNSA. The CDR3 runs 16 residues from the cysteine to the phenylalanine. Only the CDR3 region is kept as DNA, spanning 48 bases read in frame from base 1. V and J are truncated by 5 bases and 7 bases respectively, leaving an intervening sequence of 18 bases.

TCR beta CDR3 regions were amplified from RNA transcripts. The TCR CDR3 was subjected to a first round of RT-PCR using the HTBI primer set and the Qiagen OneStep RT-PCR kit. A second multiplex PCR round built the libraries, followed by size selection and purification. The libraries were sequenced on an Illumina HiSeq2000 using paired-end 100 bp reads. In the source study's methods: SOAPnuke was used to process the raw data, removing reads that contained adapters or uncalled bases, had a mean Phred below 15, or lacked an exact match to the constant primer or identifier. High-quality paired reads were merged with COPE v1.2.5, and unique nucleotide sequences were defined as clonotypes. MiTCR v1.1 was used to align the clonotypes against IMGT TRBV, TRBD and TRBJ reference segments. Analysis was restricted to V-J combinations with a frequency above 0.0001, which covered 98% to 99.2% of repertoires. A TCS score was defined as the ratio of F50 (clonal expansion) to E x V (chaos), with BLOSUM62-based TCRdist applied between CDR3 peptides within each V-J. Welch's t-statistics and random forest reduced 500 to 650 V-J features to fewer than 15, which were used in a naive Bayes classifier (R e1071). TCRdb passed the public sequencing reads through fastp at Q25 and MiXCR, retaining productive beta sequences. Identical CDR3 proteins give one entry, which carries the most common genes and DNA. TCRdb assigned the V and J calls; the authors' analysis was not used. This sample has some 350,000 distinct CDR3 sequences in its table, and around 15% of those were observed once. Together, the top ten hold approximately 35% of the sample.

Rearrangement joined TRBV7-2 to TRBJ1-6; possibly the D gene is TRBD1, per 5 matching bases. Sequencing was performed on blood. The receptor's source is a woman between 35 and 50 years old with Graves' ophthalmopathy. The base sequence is TGTGCCAGCAGCCCAATGTGGGACGGATTAAATTCACCCCTCCACTTT. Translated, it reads CASSPMWDGLNSPLHF.